This T cell receptor beta chain emerged from a study of blood T cell repertoires in COVID-19. Across the study: Samples of COVID-19 (acute and convalescent) were obtained from the United States, Italy and Spain. PBMCs, B-cell-depleted T cells, or T cells provided the cDNA or gDNA that made up the material.

Original data processing: Estimated nucleated cell counts came from reference gene primer amplification. Profiling relied on immunoSEQ multiplex PCR, and the TCRdb table lists in-frame clones only, not all of them. V and J calls and clone size are given by that table; D and trimming were obtained from the DNA. Of more than 65,000 clones listed, 80% to 90% were seen once; the top ten hold approximately 5.3%. This clone was counted between two and nine times. Sequencing input: peripheral blood. This TCR was sampled from a man over 45 with active COVID-19.

Here the CDR3 reads CASSQREVSYEQYF. CDR3 sequence (DNA): TGTGCCAGCAGCCAAAGAGAGGTGTCCTACGAGCAGTACTTC. The genes are TRBV14 and TRBJ2-7; D remains ambiguous. The V gene's germline CDR1 is SGHDN and CDR2 FVKESK. There are 14 residues in the CDR3. Trimming removed 2 bases from V and 1 base from J, with 9 bases in between.